This TCR beta chain appears in the sequencing data of a study of cytomegalovirus exposure and HLA in healthy donors. PCR primers comprised 60 Vbeta and 13 Jbeta primers. Clones were read by immunoSEQ multiplex PCR, and TCRdb kept only the in-frame ones, dropping some. The sample lists 65,000 to 90,000 clones; 65% to 80% were seen once. Trimming at V came to 0 bases and at J to 4 bases, leaving 4 bases not matched to a gene. The germline V gene has CDR1 SGDLS and CDR2 YYNGEE. The CDR3 is 16 residues long. Sequenced: PBMCs. The chain links TRBV9 to TRBJ2-3, with TRBD1 matching over 11 bases. The clonotype was recovered from a man in his sixties or seventies in good health and CMV-seronegative. The CDR3 here is CASSVEGQGGADTQYF. The CDR3 DNA reads as TGTGCCAGCAGCGTAGAGGGACAGGGGGGGGCAGATACGCAGTATTTT.